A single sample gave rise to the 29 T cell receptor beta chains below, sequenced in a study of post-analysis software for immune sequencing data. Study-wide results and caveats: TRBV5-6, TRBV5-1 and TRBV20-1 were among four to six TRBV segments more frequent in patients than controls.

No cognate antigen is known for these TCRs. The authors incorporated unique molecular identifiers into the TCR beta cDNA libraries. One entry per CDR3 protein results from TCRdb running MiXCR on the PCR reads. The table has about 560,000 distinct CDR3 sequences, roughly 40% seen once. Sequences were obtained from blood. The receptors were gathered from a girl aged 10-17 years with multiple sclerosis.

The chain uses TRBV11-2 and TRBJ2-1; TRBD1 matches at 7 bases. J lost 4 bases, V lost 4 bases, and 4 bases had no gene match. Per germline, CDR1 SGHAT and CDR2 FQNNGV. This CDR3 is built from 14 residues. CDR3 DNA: TGTGCCAGCAGCTCCTACAGGGGTTACAATGAGCAGTTCTTC. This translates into CASSSYRGYNEQFF. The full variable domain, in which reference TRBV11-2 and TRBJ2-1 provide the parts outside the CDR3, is EAGVAQSPRYKIIEKRQSVAFWCNPISGHATLYWYQQILGQGPKLLIQFQNNGVVDDSQLPKDRFSAERLKGVDSTLKIQPAKLEDSAVYLCASSSYRGYNEQFFGPGTRLTVL.

The DNA of the CDR3 is TGCAGTTCCAGAGTTGGCCCCAATCAGCCCCAGCATTTT. Translated, it gives CSSRVGPNQPQHF. This rearrangement joins TRBV20-1 to TRBJ1-5; D remains ambiguous. Germline V gene sequence: CDR1 DFQATT, CDR2 SNEGSKA (reference sequence). V was pared by 8 bases and J by 3 bases, with 14 bases between. CDR3 size: 13 residues.

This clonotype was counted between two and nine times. In DNA, the CDR3 is TGCAGTGCTAGTGGAGGCCAGGGCGACAACAATGAGCAGTTCTTC. Amino acid sequence: CSASGGQGDNNEQFF. V is TRBV20-1 and J is TRBJ2-1, with D perhaps given as TRBD1 or TRBD2 (5 bases each). V lost 3 bases and J lost 5, with 17 bases in between. CDR1 and CDR2 from the germline V gene are DFQATT and SNEGSKA (reference sequence). The CDR3 consists of 15 residues.

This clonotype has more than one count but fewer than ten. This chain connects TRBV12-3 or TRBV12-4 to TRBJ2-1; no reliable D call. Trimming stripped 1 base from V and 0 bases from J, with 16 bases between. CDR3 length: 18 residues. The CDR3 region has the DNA TGTGCCAGCAGTTTAGGGCGCCTATTGGTTAGCTCCTACAATGAGCAGTTCTTC. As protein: CASSLGRLLVSSYNEQFF.

CDR3 coding DNA: TGTGCCAGCAGCCCCCGATGGACAGGGACTAGCTCCTACAATGAGCAGTTCTTC. It codes for CASSPRWTGTSSYNEQFF. The chain is built from TRBV3-1 and TRBJ2-1; D is perhaps TRBD1 or TRBD2 (8 bases each). Germline assignment: CDR1 LGHDT and CDR2 YNNKEL (reference sequence). The V end lost 4 bases, the J end lost 0 bases, and 19 bases lay between the germline ends. The CDR3 extends over 18 amino acids.

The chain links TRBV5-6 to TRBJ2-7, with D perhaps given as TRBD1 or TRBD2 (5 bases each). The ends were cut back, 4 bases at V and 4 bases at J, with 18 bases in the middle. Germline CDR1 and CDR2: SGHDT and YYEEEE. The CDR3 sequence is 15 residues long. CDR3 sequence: CASSRLVTDYYEQYF. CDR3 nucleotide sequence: TGTGCCAGCAGCCGCCTTGTGACAGACTATTACGAGCAGTACTTC. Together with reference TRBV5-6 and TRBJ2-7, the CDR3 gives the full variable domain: DAGVTQSPTHLIKTRGQQVTLRCSPKSGHDTVSWYQQALGQGPQFIFQYYEEEERQRGNFPDRFSGHQFPNYSSELNVNALLLGDSALYLCASSRLVTDYYEQYFGPGTRLTVT.

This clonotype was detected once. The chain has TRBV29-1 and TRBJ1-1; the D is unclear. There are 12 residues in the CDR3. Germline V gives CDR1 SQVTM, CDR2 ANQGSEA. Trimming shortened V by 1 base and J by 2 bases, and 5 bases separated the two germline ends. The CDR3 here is CSVEAGNTEAFF. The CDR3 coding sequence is TGCAGCGTTGAAGCAGGAAACACTGAAGCTTTCTTT.

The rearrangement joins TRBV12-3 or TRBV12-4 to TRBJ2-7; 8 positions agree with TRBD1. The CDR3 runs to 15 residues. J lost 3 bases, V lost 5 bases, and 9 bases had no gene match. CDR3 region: CASSPGQGLFYEQYF. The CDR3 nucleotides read TGTGCCAGCAGTCCCGGACAGGGCCTTTTCTACGAGCAGTACTTC.

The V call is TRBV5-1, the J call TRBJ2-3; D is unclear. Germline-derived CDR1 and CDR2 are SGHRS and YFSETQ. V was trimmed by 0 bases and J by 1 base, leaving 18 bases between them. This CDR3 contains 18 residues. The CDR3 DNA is TGCGCCAGCAGCTTGGTTTTCGAACGGGCGATGGGCACAGATACGCAGTATTTT. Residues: CASSLVFERAMGTDTQYF.

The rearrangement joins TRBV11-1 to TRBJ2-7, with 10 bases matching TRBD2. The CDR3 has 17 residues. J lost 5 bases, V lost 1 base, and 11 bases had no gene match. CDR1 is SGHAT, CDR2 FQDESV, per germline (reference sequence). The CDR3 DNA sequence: TGTGCCAGCAGCTTAGGGGGGCCCGGGACTAGCGAAGACGAGCAGTACTTC. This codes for CASSLGGPGTSEDEQYF.

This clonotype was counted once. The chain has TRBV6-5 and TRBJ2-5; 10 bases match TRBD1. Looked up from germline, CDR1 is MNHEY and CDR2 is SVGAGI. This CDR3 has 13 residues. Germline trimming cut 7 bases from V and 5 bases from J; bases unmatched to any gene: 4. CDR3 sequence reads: CASKTGGAETQYF. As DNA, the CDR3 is TGTGCCAGCAAGACAGGGGGCGCGGAGACCCAGTACTTC.

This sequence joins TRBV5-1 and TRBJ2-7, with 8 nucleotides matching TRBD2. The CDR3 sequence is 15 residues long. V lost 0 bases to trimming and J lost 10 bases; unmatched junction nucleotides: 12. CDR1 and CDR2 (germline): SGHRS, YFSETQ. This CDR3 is CASSLAARAGGEQYF. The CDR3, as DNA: TGCGCCAGCAGCTTGGCAGCTCGGGCCGGGGGGGAACAGTACTTC. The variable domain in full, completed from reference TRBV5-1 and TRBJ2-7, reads KAGVTQTPRYLIKTRGQQVTLSCSPISGHRSVSWYQQTPGQGLQFLFEYFSETQRNKGNFPGRFSGRQFSNSRSEMNVSTLELGDSALYLCASSLAARAGGEQYFGPGTRLTVT.

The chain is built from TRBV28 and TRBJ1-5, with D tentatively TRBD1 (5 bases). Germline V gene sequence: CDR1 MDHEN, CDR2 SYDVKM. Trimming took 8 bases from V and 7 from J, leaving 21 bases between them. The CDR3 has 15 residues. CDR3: CASQTVPGRNQPQHF. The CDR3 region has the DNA TGTGCCAGCCAAACAGTCCCAGGGAGGAACCAGCCCCAGCATTTT. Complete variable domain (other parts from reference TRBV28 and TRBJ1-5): DVKVTQSSRYLVKRTGEKVFLECVQDMDHENMFWYRQDPGLGLRLIYFSYDVKMKEKGDIPEGYSVSREKKERFSLILESASTNQTSMYLCASQTVPGRNQPQHFGDGTRLSIL.

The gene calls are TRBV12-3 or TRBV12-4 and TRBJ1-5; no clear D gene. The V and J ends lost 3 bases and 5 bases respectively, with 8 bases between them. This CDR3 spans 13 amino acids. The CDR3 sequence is CASSFERDQPQHF. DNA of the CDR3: TGTGCCAGCAGTTTTGAGAGGGATCAGCCCCAGCATTTT.

As DNA, the CDR3 is TGTGCCAGCAGCTTAGTGTTTCCGGGCCAGCAGACGTACCAAGAGACCCAGTACTTC. The encoded protein is CASSLVFPGQQTYQETQYF. The chain carries TRBV7-2 and TRBJ2-5, with unresolved D. The ends were cut back, 1 base at V and 0 bases at J, with 21 bases in the middle. Germline loops: CDR1 SGHTA, CDR2 FQGNSA. The CDR3 has 19 residues.

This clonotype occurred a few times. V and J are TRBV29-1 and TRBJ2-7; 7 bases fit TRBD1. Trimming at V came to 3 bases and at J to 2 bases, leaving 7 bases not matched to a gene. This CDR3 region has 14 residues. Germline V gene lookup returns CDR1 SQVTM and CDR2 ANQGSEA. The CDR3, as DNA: TGCAGCGTTGACTTGGACAGGTTTCCCTACGAGCAGTACTTC. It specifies CSVDLDRFPYEQYF.

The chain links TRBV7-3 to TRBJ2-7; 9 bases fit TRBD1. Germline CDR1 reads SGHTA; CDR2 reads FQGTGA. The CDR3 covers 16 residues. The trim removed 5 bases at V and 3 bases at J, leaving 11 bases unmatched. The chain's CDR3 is CASSIIPGQGIYEQYF. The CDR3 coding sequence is TGTGCCAGCAGCATAATACCGGGACAGGGAATCTACGAGCAGTACTTC.

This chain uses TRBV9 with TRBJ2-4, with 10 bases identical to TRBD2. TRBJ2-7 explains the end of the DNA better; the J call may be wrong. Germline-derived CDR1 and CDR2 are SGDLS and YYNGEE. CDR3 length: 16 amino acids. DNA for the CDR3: TGTGCCAGCAGCCCCCAACCGGGACTAGCGACCTACGAGCAGTACTTC. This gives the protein CASSPQPGLATYEQYF.

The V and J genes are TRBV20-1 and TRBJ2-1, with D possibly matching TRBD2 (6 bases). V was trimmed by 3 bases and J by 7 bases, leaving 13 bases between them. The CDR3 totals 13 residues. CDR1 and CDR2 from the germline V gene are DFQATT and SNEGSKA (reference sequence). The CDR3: CSASGGLGNEQFF. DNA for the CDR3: TGCAGTGCTAGCGGAGGGCTGGGGAATGAGCAGTTCTTC.

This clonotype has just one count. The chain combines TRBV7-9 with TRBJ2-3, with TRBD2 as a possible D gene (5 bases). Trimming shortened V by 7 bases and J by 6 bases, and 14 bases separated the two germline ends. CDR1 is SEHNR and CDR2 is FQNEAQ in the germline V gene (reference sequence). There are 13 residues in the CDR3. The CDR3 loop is CASNNLERDTQYF. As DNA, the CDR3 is TGTGCCAGCAACAACTTGGAGCGGGATACGCAGTATTTT.

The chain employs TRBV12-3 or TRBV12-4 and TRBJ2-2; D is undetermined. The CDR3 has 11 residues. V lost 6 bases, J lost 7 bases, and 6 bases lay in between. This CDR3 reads CASRDFGELFF. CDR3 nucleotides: TGTGCCAGCAGGGATTTCGGGGAGCTGTTTTTT.

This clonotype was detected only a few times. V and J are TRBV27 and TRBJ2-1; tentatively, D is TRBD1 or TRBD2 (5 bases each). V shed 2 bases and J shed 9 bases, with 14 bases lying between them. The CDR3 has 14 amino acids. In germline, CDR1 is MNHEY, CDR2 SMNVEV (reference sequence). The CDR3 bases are TGTGCCAGCAGTTTAGTCGAGGGGAGCAGTGAGCAGTTCTTC. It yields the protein CASSLVEGSSEQFF.

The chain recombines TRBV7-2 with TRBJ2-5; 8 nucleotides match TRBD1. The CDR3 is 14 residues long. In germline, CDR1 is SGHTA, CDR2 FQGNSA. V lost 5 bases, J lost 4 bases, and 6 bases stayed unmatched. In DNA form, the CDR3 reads TGTGCCAGCAGCGATCCAGGGGGCTCAGAGACCCAGTACTTC. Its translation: CASSDPGGSETQYF. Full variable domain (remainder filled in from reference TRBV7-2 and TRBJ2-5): GAGVSQSPSNKVTEKGKDVELRCDPISGHTALYWYRQSLGQGLEFLIYFQGNSAPDKSGLPSDRFSAERTGGSVSTLTIQRTQQEDSAVYLCASSDPGGSETQYFGPGTRLLVL.

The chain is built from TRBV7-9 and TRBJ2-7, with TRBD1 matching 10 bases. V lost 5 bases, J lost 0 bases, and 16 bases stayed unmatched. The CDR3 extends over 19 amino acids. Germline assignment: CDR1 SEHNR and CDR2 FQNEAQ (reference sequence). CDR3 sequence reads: CASSHPGTGDTKFSYEQYF. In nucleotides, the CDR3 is TGTGCCAGCAGCCACCCCGGGACAGGGGATACAAAATTCTCCTACGAGCAGTACTTC. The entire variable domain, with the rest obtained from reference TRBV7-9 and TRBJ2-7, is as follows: DTGVSQNPRHKITKRGQNVTFRCDPISEHNRLYWYRQTLGQGPEFLTYFQNEAQLEKSRLLSDRFSAERPKGSFSTLEIQRTEQGDSAMYLCASSHPGTGDTKFSYEQYFGPGTRLTVT.

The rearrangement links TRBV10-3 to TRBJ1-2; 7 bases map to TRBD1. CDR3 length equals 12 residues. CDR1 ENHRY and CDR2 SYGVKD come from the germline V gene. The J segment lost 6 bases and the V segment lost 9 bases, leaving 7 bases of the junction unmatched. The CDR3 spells CAIPTGNHGYTF. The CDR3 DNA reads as TGTGCCATTCCGACAGGGAACCATGGCTACACCTTC.

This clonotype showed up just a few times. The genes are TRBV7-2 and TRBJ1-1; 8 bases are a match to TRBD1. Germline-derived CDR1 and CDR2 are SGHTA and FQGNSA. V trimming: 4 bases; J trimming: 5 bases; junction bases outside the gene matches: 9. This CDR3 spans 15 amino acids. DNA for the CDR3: TGTGCCAGCAGCTATATTCAGGGGGCTTGGACTGAAGCTTTCTTT. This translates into CASSYIQGAWTEAFF.

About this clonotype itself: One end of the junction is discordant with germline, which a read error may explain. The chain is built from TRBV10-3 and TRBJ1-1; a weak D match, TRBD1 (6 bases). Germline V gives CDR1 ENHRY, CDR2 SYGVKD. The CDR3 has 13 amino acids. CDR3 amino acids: CAISEPAGAEAFF. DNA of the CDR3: TGTGCCATCAGTGAACCGGCAGGGGCTGAGGCTTTCTTT.

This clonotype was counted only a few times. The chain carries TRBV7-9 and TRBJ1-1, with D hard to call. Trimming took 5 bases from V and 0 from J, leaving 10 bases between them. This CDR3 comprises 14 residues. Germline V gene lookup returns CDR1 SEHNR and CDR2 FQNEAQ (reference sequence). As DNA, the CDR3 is TGTGCCAGCAGCCTCCGTGTACTGAACACTGAAGCTTTCTTT. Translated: CASSLRVLNTEAFF.

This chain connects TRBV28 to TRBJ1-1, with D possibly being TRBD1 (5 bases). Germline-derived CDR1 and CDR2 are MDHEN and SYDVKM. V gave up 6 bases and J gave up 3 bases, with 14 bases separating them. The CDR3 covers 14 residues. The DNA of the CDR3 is TGTGCCAGCAGGAGAGGGGCCAGGGACACTGAAGCTTTCTTT. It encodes CASRRGARDTEAFF. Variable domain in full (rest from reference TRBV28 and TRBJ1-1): DVKVTQSSRYLVKRTGEKVFLECVQDMDHENMFWYRQDPGLGLRLIYFSYDVKMKEKGDIPEGYSVSREKKERFSLILESASTNQTSMYLCASRRGARDTEAFFGQGTRLTVV.